This is a list of T cell receptor beta chains from one sample in a study of blood T cell repertoires in COVID-19. TCRdb keeps only in-frame clones here, not all; method: immunoSEQ multiplex PCR. Found here are approximately 300,000 clones, nearly 90% of them singletons; the top ten hold 0.95% to 1.3%. What was sequenced was peripheral blood. Source of these receptors: a woman in her 40s with COVID-19, enrolled during active disease. Each CDR3 is given with its conserved first and last residue. D genes are given only for firm matches. Expanded clones get a size class; other rows say once, few or many, or leave the size out.

clone_size d_call j_call v_call cdr3_nt cdr3_aa
NA NA TRBJ2-6 TRBV7-2 TGTGCCAGCAGCTTAGAGGGGGCTGGGGCCAACGTCCTGACTTTC CASSLEGAGANVLTF
NA TRBD1 TRBJ2-6 TRBV7-9 TGTGCCAGCAGCCCGCGCGTGGGGACAGCTGGGGCCAACGTCCTGACTTTC CASSPRVGTAGANVLTF
NA NA TRBJ1-3 TRBV10-3 TGTGCCACCCATACAGACAGCTCTGGAAACACCATATATTTT CATHTDSSGNTIYF
once NA TRBJ1-2 TRBV5-5 TGTGCCAGCAGCAGCACAGGGTATGGCTACACCTTC CASSSTGYGYTF
NA NA TRBJ2-7 TRBV15 TGTGCCACCAGCAGAGTTGAGGCATCCCTCTACGAGCAGTACTTC CATSRVEASLYEQYF
NA NA TRBJ2-1 TRBV5-1 TGCGCCAGCAGCTTGGACACCCCCGACAATGAGCAGTTCTTC CASSLDTPDNEQFF
NA NA TRBJ1-5 TRBV10-3 TGTGCCATCAGGACAGATAGCAATCAGCCCCAGCATTTT CAIRTDSNQPQHF
NA TRBD2 TRBJ2-1 TRBV5-1 TGCGCCAGCAGCTCACTGCTAGCGGCCGCCTACAATGAGCAGTTCTTC CASSSLLAAAYNEQFF
NA NA TRBJ1-4 TRBV15 TGTGCCACCACCTACCTCCGGGAAAAACTGTTTTTT CATTYLREKLFF
NA NA TRBJ2-6 TRBV5-6 TGTGCCAGCAGCTTGGAAAGGGGGTCTGGGGCCAACGTCCTGACTTTC CASSLERGSGANVLTF
NA NA TRBJ2-2 TRBV6-6 TGTGCCAGCAGTAGGGGGAACACCGGGGAGCTGTTTTTT CASSRGNTGELFF
NA TRBD1 TRBJ2-1 TRBV7-2 TGTGCCAGCAGTCTCCGACAGGGGACAAGGCTCGATGAGCAGTTCTTC CASSLRQGTRLDEQFF
NA TRBD1 TRBJ1-5 TRBV4-1 TGCGCCAGCAGCCAAGATGACAGGGCCAATCAGCCCCAGCATTTT CASSQDDRANQPQHF
NA TRBD2 TRBJ2-2 TRBV14 TGTGCCAGCAGCCAAGATCGGGCTAGCGGGGAAGAAACGAACACCGGGGAGCTGTTTTTT CASSQDRASGEETNTGELFF
NA TRBD2 TRBJ2-2 TRBV6-2/TRBV6-3 TGTGCCAGCAGTTACCCTCTCTTGACTAGCGGAAACACCGGGGAGCTGTTTTTT CASSYPLLTSGNTGELFF
NA TRBD1 TRBJ1-1 TRBV9 TGTGCCAGCAGCGTAGCAGGGGGCAAAGGCACTGAAGCTTTCTTT CASSVAGGKGTEAFF
NA NA TRBJ2-1 TRBV9 TGTGCCAGCAGCGTAATGGCTAGCTCCCACAATGAGCAGTTCTTC CASSVMASSHNEQFF
NA TRBD2 TRBJ2-1 TRBV19 TGTGCCAGTAGTTCCCGGGGACTAGCGGCCTACAATGAGCAGTTCTTC CASSSRGLAAYNEQFF
NA NA TRBJ1-4 TRBV15 TGTGCCACCAGCAGAGATCACCGCTACAGAACTAATGAAAAACTGTTTTTT CATSRDHRYRTNEKLFF
NA NA TRBJ2-7 TRBV19 TGTGCCAGTAGTGCCCGGAGGGACAGAATAACCTACGAGCAGTACTTC CASSARRDRITYEQYF
once TRBD1 TRBJ1-2 TRBV9 TGTGCCAGCAGCCCCGGACAGGGGAATGGCTACACCTTC CASSPGQGNGYTF
NA NA TRBJ2-4 TRBV5-1 TGCGCCAGCAGCCCCGACAGACACAAAAACATTCAGTACTTC CASSPDRHKNIQYF